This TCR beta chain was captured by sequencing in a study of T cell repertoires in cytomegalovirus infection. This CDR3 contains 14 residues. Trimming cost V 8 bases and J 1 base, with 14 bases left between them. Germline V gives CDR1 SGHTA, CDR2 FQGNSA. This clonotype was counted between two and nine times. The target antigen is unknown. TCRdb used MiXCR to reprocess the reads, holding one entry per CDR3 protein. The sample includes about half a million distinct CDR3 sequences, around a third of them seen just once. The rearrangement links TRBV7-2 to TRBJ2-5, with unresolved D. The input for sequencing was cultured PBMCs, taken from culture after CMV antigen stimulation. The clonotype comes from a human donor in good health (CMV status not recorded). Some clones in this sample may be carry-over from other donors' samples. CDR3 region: CASSQRTTQETQYF. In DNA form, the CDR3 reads TGTGCCAGCTCCCAGAGGACCACCCAAGAGACCCAGTACTTC.